This T cell receptor beta chain was observed in a study of T cells in Graves' hyperthyroidism and ophthalmopathy. The authors deemed Graves' hyperthyroidism stable absent ophthalmopathy progression within 18 months. Investigators excluded patients with uncontrolled infection, other autoimmune disease, pregnancy or lactation. Using RNA transcripts as the source, TCR beta CDR3 regions were amplified. HTBI primers drove first-round RT-PCR of the TCR CDR3. In TCRdb, the multiplex PCR reads were re-called with MiXCR into one record per CDR3 protein. The repertoire holds 610,000 or so distinct CDR3 sequences, with 46% as singletons. Note on this clonotype: What it binds is not known.

Germline CDR1 is SGHTA and CDR2 is FQGNSA. There are 13 residues in the CDR3. V lost 0 bases and J 11 bases, leaving 13 bases between the germline ends. Overall study findings and caveats: Researchers report that a 13 V-J model separated ophthalmopathy from stable hyperthyroidism. Median prediction lead before ophthalmopathy onset was around 7 months with the model.

The chain couples TRBV7-2 to TRBJ1-1; D ambiguous. The clonotype comes from a woman in her late teens or twenties with Graves' hyperthyroidism. Sequenced: peripheral blood or thyroid tissue (not recorded which). CDR3 loop: CASSLAMGILAFF. The CDR3 region has the DNA TGTGCCAGCAGCTTAGCTATGGGGATTTTGGCTTTCTTT.